These 32 T cell receptor beta chains share one sample of origin, sequenced in a study of beta chain features in type 1 diabetes. Expressed TCRB transcripts were sequenced after all isolated RNA was converted to cDNA. Only in-frame clones appear in the TCRdb table, and some are missing; sequencing was by immunoSEQ multiplex PCR. There are about 930,000 clones in the sample; roughly 15% occur only once, and 0.023% lies in the top ten. Sequencing was carried out using naive CD4+ T cells from blood. The source is a woman aged 18-35 years in good health.

This clone has only a few counts. CDR3 DNA sequence: TGTGCCAGCAGCCCACGGGGATCTCCAGATACGCAGTATTTT. Translating it yields CASSPRGSPDTQYF. The chain recombines TRBV7-9 with TRBJ2-3; TRBD2 is a possible D gene (5 bases). The CDR3 spans 14 residues. V lost 5 bases to trimming and J lost 4 bases, with 13 bases between them. Germline CDR1 is SEHNR and CDR2 is FQNEAQ (reference sequence).

CDR3 sequence: CASSQDQYRGMIGSYEQYF. DNA of the CDR3: TGTGCCAGCAGCCAAGACCAGTACAGGGGGATGATTGGGTCCTACGAGCAGTACTTC. The chain recombines TRBV4-2 with TRBJ2-7; 8 positions agree with TRBD1. Germline CDR1 LGHNA, CDR2 YNFKEQ. This CDR3 has 19 amino acids. The J segment lost 1 base and the V segment lost 0 bases, leaving 14 bases of the junction unmatched.

The V and J genes are TRBV7-9 and TRBJ2-5, with 8 bases aligning to TRBD2. The CDR3 length is 14 residues. Germline loops: CDR1 SEHNR, CDR2 FQNEAQ (reference sequence). V lost 3 bases, J lost 2 bases, and 2 bases stayed unmatched. The CDR3 DNA sequence: TGTGCCAGCAGCTTTGGGACTAGACAAGAGACCCAGTACTTC. Its protein is CASSFGTRQETQYF.

This sequence joins TRBV4-1 and TRBJ2-1, with D perhaps matching TRBD2 (6 bases). V was shortened by 3 bases and J by 4 bases, with 19 bases between the two germline ends. The V gene's germline CDR1 is MGHRA and CDR2 YSYEKL. CDR3 length: 17 residues. This CDR3 reads CASSHPRSGANYNEQFF. The DNA for the CDR3 is TGCGCCAGCAGCCACCCTCGATCGGGAGCGAATTACAATGAGCAGTTCTTC.

This clone was counted ten times or more. The V call is TRBV10-3, the J call TRBJ1-4; tentative D call: TRBD1 (5 bases). Per germline, CDR1 ENHRY and CDR2 SYGVKD. This CDR3 has 13 amino acids. Trimming took off 6 bases at V and 6 bases at J, with 11 bases between the two ends. CDR3 region: CAIRGDSYEKLFF. CDR3 in DNA: TGTGCCATCAGAGGGGACTCTTATGAAAAACTGTTTTTT.

The rearrangement links TRBV7-2 to TRBJ1-5, with D perhaps TRBD1 (6 bases). V gave up 5 bases and J gave up 7 bases, with 18 bases separating them. CDR3 size: 15 residues. Germline V CDR1 and CDR2: SGHTA, FQGNSA. The CDR3 spells CASSLWAGVGQPQHF. The CDR3 coding sequence is TGTGCCAGCAGCCTCTGGGCAGGGGTAGGGCAGCCCCAGCATTTT.

This clone turned up a few times. The V and J genes are TRBV19 and TRBJ2-3; TRBD2 might be the D (5 bases). In germline, CDR1 is LNHDA, CDR2 SQIVND (reference sequence). With 8 bases removed from V and 3 bases from J, the gap between germline ends came to 9 bases. CDR3 length: 12 amino acids. The CDR3 loop is CASSSGTDTQYF. The CDR3 DNA sequence: TGTGCCAGTTCAAGCGGAACAGATACGCAGTATTTT.

CDR3 sequence reads: CASKPPAGGIEETQYF. The CDR3 DNA is TGTGCCAGCAAACCCCCCGCAGGGGGCATCGAAGAGACCCAGTACTTC. The rearrangement links TRBV2 to TRBJ2-5; 8 bases map to TRBD1. The CDR3 contains 16 residues. The V gene end was trimmed by 7 bases and the J gene end by 3 bases; junction bases not matched to a gene: 13. The V gene's germline CDR1 is SNHLY and CDR2 FYNNEI.

The chain couples TRBV18 to TRBJ1-1; D unresolved. The germline CDR1 and CDR2 sequences are KGHSH and LQKENI. The CDR3 is made up of 13 amino acids. V lost 2 bases and J 9 bases, leaving 13 bases between the germline ends. The CDR3 nucleotides are TGTGCCAGCTCACCAGGGAGAGACGAACAAGCTTTCTTT. Its translation is CASSPGRDEQAFF.

This CDR3 reads CASSTRQETQYF. The CDR3 DNA reads TGTGCCAGCAGTACCCGGCAAGAGACCCAGTACTTC. V is TRBV28 and J is TRBJ2-5; D is uncertain. The CDR3 is 12 residues long. The V end was cut by 5 bases, the J end by 2 bases, with 6 bases between. The germline gives CDR1 MDHEN, CDR2 SYDVKM.

This clone was counted a single time. The chain is built from TRBV5-6 and TRBJ2-7, with 8 bases identical to TRBD2. This CDR3 has 16 residues. Germline trimming cut 1 base from V and 3 bases from J; bases unmatched to any gene: 9. Looked up from germline, CDR1 is SGHDT and CDR2 is YYEEEE. CDR3 loop: CASSLLITSGDYEQYF. The CDR3 DNA follows: TGTGCCAGCAGCTTGTTGATTACTAGCGGTGACTACGAGCAGTACTTC.

The V call is TRBV20-1, the J call TRBJ2-1, with D hard to call. The V end was cut by 3 bases, the J end by 11 bases, with 11 bases between. The CDR3 consists of 11 residues. CDR1 and CDR2 from the germline V gene are DFQATT and SNEGSKA (reference sequence). The DNA of the CDR3 is TGCAGTGCTAGTGGGCCCCCCCAGCAGTTCTTC. This translates into CSASGPPQQFF.

This clone appeared a few times. This sample includes further DNA sequences coding for the same CDR3. The chain links TRBV18 to TRBJ2-3; 11 bases fit TRBD2. The ends lost 6 bases at V and 0 bases at J; junction bases unmatched: 5. This CDR3 has 16 residues. Per germline, CDR1 KGHSH and CDR2 LQKENI. The CDR3 nucleotides are TGTGCCAGCTCCCGCCGGACTAGCGGGAGCACAGATACGCAGTATTTT. This sequence encodes CASSRRTSGSTDTQYF.

This chain links TRBV7-2 with TRBJ2-1; a possible D gene is TRBD2 (5 bases). This CDR3 has 15 residues. V lost 5 bases, J lost 1 base, and 12 bases lay in between. The germline V gene has CDR1 SGHTA and CDR2 FQGNSA. CDR3 amino acids: CASSGSGQSYNEQFF. The CDR3 bases are TGTGCCAGCAGCGGGAGCGGCCAGTCCTACAATGAGCAGTTCTTC. The variable domain in full, with the rest retrieved from reference TRBV7-2 and TRBJ2-1, is GAGVSQSPSNKVTEKGKDVELRCDPISGHTALYWYRQSLGQGLEFLIYFQGNSAPDKSGLPSDRFSAERTGGSVSTLTIQRTQQEDSAVYLCASSGSGQSYNEQFFGPGTRLTVL.

This clone was detected only a few times. The rearrangement joins TRBV28 to TRBJ1-2, with 7 bases identical to TRBD1. This CDR3 spans 14 amino acids. Germline-derived CDR1 and CDR2 are MDHEN and SYDVKM. The J segment lost 2 bases and the V segment lost 7 bases, leaving 7 bases of the junction unmatched. The CDR3 protein is CASNRDRANYGYTF. The DNA for the CDR3 is TGTGCCAGCAACCGAGACAGGGCCAACTATGGCTACACCTTC.

The chain joins TRBV5-4 to TRBJ1-2; D is ambiguous. CDR1 SGHNT and CDR2 YYREEE come from the germline V gene (reference sequence). This CDR3 is built from 13 residues. The V gene lost 1 base and the J gene lost 3 bases, with 7 bases spanning the gap. The CDR3 coding sequence is TGTGCCAGCAGCTTGATTAACCACTATGGCTACACCTTC. Its translation: CASSLINHYGYTF.

This clone has only a few counts. The chain has TRBV23-1 and TRBJ2-5; 7 nucleotides align to TRBD2. TRBV23-1 is reported as an ORF; its role is uncertain. V shed 6 bases and J 5 bases; nucleotides not matched to a gene: 6. This CDR3 region has 13 residues. CDR3: CASSLGLVETQYF. For the CDR3, the DNA is TGCGCCAGCAGCCTAGGACTAGTGGAGACCCAGTACTTC.

The chain links TRBV2 to TRBJ2-5, with unresolved D. The J call may not be correct, given that the DNA end is closer to TRBJ2-7. Germline CDR1 and CDR2: SNHLY and FYNNEI. The CDR3 sequence is 14 residues long. CDR3 sequence (DNA): TGTGCCAGCAGCGCCAGACGGACCTCCTACGAGCAGTACTTC. It yields the protein CASSARRTSYEQYF.

This clone was found a few times. This chain's CDR3 is CASSSLQGPQETQYF. DNA for the CDR3: TGTGCCAGCAGCTCGTTACAGGGTCCCCAAGAGACCCAGTACTTC. The chain has TRBV11-2 and TRBJ2-5; maybe TRBD1 (6 bases). The V gene lost 4 bases and the J gene lost 1 base, with 13 bases spanning the gap. CDR1 and CDR2 from the germline V gene are SGHAT and FQNNGV. This CDR3 region has 15 residues.

This clone was seen more than once but under ten times. The rearrangement uses TRBV21-1 and TRBJ2-4; the table's D gene call, TRBD1, was not cross checked with the DNA. TRBV21-1 has pseudogene status. This CDR3 region has 21 residues. The CDR3 reads CASSKALCRDHNPLAKNIQYF. The CDR3 DNA follows: TGTGCCAGCAGCAAAGCGCTTTGCAGGGATCACAACCCTTTAGCCAAAAACATTCAGTACTTC.

This clone was picked up many times. The CDR3 protein is CASSSGPLETQYF. The CDR3 nucleotides read TGTGCCAGCAGCAGCGGGCCGTTGGAGACCCAGTACTTC. The chain carries TRBV21-1 and TRBJ2-5; the D segment call TRBD2 is taken from the table without a DNA check. TRBV21-1 is designated a pseudogene. The CDR3 runs to 13 residues.

The chain couples TRBV4-2 to TRBJ2-7; TRBD1 matches 8 bases. The end of the DNA is better explained by TRBJ2-5, so the J call may be wrong. CDR3 length equals 14 residues. Germline-derived CDR1 and CDR2 are LGHNA and YNFKEQ. The CDR3 is CASSQGTGQETQYF. Here the CDR3 DNA reads TGTGCCAGCAGCCAGGGGACAGGTCAAGAGACCCAGTACTTC.

This clone was picked up a small number of times. The V gene is TRBV19, the J gene TRBJ1-3, with a possible D match to TRBD1 (5 bases). This CDR3 comprises 14 residues. Germline V lookup: CDR1 LNHDA, CDR2 SQIVND (reference sequence). Trimming pared 5 bases from V and 2 bases from J, leaving 10 bases between. CDR3 amino acids: CASSPGATGNTIYF. CDR3 DNA: TGTGCCAGTAGTCCCGGGGCTACTGGAAACACCATATATTTT. Combining the CDR3 with reference TRBV19 and TRBJ1-3 gives the whole variable domain DGGITQSPKYLFRKEGQNVTLSCEQNLNHDAMYWYRQDPGQGLRLIYYSQIVNDFQKGDIAEGYSVSREKKESFPLTVTSAQKNPTAFYLCASSPGATGNTIYFGEGSWLTVV.

The chain employs TRBV7-2 and TRBJ2-5; D is unresolved. The length of the CDR3 is 14 residues. The germline V and J ends were trimmed by 1 base and 5 bases, with 11 bases remaining between them. Germline lookup yields CDR1 SGHTA and CDR2 FQGNSA. This CDR3 reads CASSLGWAKETQYF. For the CDR3, the DNA is TGTGCCAGCAGCTTAGGGTGGGCTAAGGAGACCCAGTACTTC.

CDR3 region: CASSEDAYSGNTIYF. The CDR3 coding sequence is TGTGCCAGCAGTGAAGATGCGTACTCTGGAAACACCATATATTTT. The chain uses TRBV2 and TRBJ1-3, with D uncertain. Germline V gene data show CDR1 as SNHLY and CDR2 as FYNNEI. The length of the CDR3 is 15 residues. Trimming removed 1 base from V and 0 bases from J, with 7 bases in between.

The V call is TRBV5-1, the J call TRBJ2-5; 9 positions agree with TRBD1. The end of the DNA is better explained by TRBJ2-7, so the J call may be wrong. Germline loops: CDR1 SGHRS, CDR2 YFSETQ. The CDR3 runs to 15 residues. CDR3 nucleotides: TGCGCCAGCAGCTCGGGACAGGGAGGGCCCTACGAGCAGTACTTC. Amino acids: CASSSGQGGPYEQYF.

In this sample, this clone turned up a few times. The chain links TRBV7-9 to TRBJ2-7; TRBD2 agrees at 9 bases. The CDR3 totals 13 residues. Germline V lookup: CDR1 SEHNR, CDR2 FQNEAQ (reference sequence). After removal of 7 bases from V and 3 bases from J, the junction contained 4 bases not matched to a gene. The CDR3 nucleotides read TGTGCCAGCACCCAGACTAGCGGCTACGAGCAGTACTTC. The encoded protein is CASTQTSGYEQYF.

The chain is built from TRBV11-2 and TRBJ2-2; the D is unclear. Germline-derived CDR1 and CDR2 are SGHAT and FQNNGV. V dropped 4 bases and J dropped 8 bases, with 5 bases sitting between them. The CDR3 totals 11 residues. CDR3 coding DNA: TGTGCCAGCAGCTCTCATGGGGAGCTGTTTTTT. Its translation is CASSSHGELFF.

The chain couples TRBV4-3 to TRBJ2-2, with D perhaps matching TRBD1 or TRBD2 (6 bases each). The V end lost 1 base, the J end lost 4 bases, and 19 bases lay between the germline ends. This CDR3 contains 18 residues. In germline, CDR1 is LGHNA, CDR2 YSLEER. The CDR3 DNA reads TGCGCCAGCAGCCAAGGGACGGTGGCGGGACAACCCACCGGGGAGCTGTTTTTT. Residues: CASSQGTVAGQPTGELFF.

This clone has only a few counts. The chain uses TRBV10-3 and TRBJ2-3; D may be TRBD2 (8 bases). With 8 bases removed from V and 7 bases from J, the gap between germline ends came to 16 bases. Germline V gives CDR1 ENHRY, CDR2 SYGVKD. This CDR3 is 13 amino acids long. The CDR3 protein is CAISREGANTQYF. As DNA, the CDR3 is TGTGCCATCTCCCGGGAGGGGGCAAATACGCAGTATTTT.

This clone showed up just a few times. The rearrangement joins TRBV7-9 to TRBJ2-3, with 7 bases that match TRBD2. CDR3 length: 15 amino acids. J was trimmed by 2 bases and V by 5 bases; bases with no gene match: 7. From germline, CDR1 is SEHNR and CDR2 FQNEAQ (reference sequence). The DNA of the CDR3 is TGTGCCAGCAGCGTTCTAGCGGACCTCACAGATACGCAGTATTTT. Its translation is CASSVLADLTDTQYF.

The V gene is TRBV7-3, the J gene TRBJ2-5, with 12 positions matching TRBD2. The CDR3 contains 14 residues. Unmatched junction bases numbered 3, after V lost 5 bases and J lost 5 bases. In germline, CDR1 is SGHTA, CDR2 FQGTGA. The CDR3 here is CASSPSGRGETQYF. CDR3 coding DNA: TGTGCCAGCAGCCCTAGCGGGAGGGGCGAGACCCAGTACTTC.